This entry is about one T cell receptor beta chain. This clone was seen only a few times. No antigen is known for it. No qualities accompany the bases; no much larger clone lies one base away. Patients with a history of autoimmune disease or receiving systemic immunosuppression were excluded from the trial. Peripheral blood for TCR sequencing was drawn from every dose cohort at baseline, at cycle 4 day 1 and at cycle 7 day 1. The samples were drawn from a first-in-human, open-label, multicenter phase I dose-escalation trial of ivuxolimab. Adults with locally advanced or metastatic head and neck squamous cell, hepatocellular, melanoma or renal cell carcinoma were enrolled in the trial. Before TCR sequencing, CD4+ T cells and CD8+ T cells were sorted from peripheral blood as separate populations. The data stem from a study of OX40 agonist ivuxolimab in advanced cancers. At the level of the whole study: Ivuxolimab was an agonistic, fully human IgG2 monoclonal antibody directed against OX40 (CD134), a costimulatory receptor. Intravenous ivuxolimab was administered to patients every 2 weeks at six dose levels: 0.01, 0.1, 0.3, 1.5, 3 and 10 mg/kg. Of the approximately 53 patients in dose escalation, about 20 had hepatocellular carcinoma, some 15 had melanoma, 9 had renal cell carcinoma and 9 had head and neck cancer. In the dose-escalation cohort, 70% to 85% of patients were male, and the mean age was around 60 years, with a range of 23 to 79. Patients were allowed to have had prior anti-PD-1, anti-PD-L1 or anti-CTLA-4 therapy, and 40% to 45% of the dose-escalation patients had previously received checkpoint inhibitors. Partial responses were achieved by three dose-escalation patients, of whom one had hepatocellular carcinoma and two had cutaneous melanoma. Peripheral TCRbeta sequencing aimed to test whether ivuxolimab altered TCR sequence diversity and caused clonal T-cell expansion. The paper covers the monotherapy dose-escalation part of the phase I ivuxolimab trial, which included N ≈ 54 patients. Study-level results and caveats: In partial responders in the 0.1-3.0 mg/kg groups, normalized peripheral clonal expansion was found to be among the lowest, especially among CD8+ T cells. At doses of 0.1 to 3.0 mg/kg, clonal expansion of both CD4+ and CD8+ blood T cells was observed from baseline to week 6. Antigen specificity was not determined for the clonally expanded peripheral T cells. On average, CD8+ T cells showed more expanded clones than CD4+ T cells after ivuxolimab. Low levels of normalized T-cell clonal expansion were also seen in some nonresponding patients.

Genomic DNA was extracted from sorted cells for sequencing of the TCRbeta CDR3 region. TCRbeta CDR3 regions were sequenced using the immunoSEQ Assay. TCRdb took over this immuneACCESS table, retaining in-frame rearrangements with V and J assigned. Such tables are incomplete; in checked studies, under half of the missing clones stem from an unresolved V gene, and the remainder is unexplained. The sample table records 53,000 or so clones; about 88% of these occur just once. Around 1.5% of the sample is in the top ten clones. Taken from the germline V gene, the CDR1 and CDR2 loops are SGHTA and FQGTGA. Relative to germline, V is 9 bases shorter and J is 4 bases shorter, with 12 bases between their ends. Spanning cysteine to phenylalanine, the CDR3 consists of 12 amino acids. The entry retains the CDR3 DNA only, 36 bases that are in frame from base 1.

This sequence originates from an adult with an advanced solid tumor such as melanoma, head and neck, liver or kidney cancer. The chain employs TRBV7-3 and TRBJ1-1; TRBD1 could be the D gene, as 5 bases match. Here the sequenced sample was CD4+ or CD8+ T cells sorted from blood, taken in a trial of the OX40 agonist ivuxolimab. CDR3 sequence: CARIREGTEAFF. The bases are TGTGCCAGGATCAGGGAAGGCACTGAAGCTTTCTTT.